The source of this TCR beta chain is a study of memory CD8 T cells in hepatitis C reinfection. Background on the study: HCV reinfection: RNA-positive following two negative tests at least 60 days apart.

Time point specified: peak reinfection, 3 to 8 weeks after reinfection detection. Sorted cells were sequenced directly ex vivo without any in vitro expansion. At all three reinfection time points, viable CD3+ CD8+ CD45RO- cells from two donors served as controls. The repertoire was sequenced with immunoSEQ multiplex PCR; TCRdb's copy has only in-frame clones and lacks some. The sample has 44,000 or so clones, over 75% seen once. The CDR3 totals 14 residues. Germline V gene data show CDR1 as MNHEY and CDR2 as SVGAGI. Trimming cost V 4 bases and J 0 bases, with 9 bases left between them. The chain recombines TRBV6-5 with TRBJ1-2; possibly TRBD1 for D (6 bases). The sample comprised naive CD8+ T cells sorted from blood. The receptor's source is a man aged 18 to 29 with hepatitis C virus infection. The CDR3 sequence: CASSLQGANYGYTF. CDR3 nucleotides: TGTGCCAGCAGTTTACAGGGTGCTAACTATGGCTACACCTTC.